The 10 T cell receptor beta chains below come from one sample, sequenced in a study of T-cell reconstitution after alpha-beta-depleted transplantation in children. The TCRbeta library incorporated unique molecular identifiers. TCRdb called the PCR reads again in MiXCR, with one record for every CDR3 protein. The data contain about 460,000 distinct CDR3 sequences, under 12% of them seen just once; the ten biggest clones take up 2% to 2.5%. Specimen: PBMCs, collected before TCRalphabeta/CD19-depleted stem cell transplant. Receptors were obtained from a child aged 2-15 years with inherited bone marrow failure, due to receive a stem cell transplant.

The CDR3: CATLMDRGYEQYF. Written as DNA, the CDR3 is TGTGCCACCTTAATGGACAGGGGGTACGAGCAGTACTTC. V and J are TRBV10-3 and TRBJ2-7, with 10 positions matching TRBD1. Trimming cost V 10 bases and J 4 bases; bases outside gene matches: 7. The V gene's germline CDR1 is ENHRY and CDR2 SYGVKD. The CDR3 contains 13 residues.

Concerning this clonotype itself: A much larger clone differs from this one at a single base, so this may be a read error. The rearrangement links TRBV2 to TRBJ2-1; 9 nucleotides line up with TRBD1. CDR3 length equals 13 residues. Germline assignment: CDR1 SNHLY and CDR2 FYNNEI. CDR3 residues: CAISPTGGNEQFF. The CDR3 region has the DNA TGTGCCATCAGTCCGACAGGGGGCAATGAGCAGTTCTTC.

This clonotype was picked up many times. The chain has TRBV5-1 and TRBJ2-2; TRBD1 matches at 11 bases. This CDR3 has 17 amino acids. J gave up 4 bases and V 5 bases, and 10 bases lay outside the gene matches. Germline CDR1 SGHRS, CDR2 YFSETQ. CDR3 sequence: CASRSGQGALLTGELFF. The CDR3 DNA sequence: TGCGCCAGCAGATCCGGACAGGGGGCGCTTCTCACCGGGGAGCTGTTTTTT. Filled out from reference TRBV5-1 and TRBJ2-2, the complete variable domain reads KAGVTQTPRYLIKTRGQQVTLSCSPISGHRSVSWYQQTPGQGLQFLFEYFSETQRNKGNFPGRFSGRQFSNSRSEMNVSTLELGDSALYLCASRSGQGALLTGELFFGEGSRLTVL.

This clonotype has at least ten counts. J is TRBJ2-1 and V is TRBV12-3 or TRBV12-4, with 9 bases fitting TRBD2. The CDR3 contains 14 residues. With 7 bases clipped from V and 4 bases from J, the junction kept 5 bases outside the gene matches. CDR3: CASKELAGYNEQFF. The DNA of the CDR3 is TGTGCCAGCAAGGAACTAGCGGGTTACAATGAGCAGTTCTTC.

This clonotype was recorded many times. The V and J genes are TRBV12-3 or TRBV12-4 and TRBJ1-5, with 9 bases matching TRBD1. The CDR3 totals 15 residues. Unmatched junction bases numbered 9, after V lost 5 bases and J lost 7 bases. CDR3 amino acids: CASSPKGQGLQPQHF. Written as DNA, the CDR3 is TGTGCCAGCAGTCCAAAGGGACAGGGCTTACAGCCCCAGCATTTT.

This clonotype was counted ten times or more. The J gene is TRBJ2-1, the V gene TRBV5-5; 9 bases map to TRBD2. This CDR3 has 15 amino acids. From germline, CDR1 is SGHKS and CDR2 YYEKEE (reference sequence). Trimming removed 2 bases from V and 4 bases from J; junction bases left unmatched: 4. The DNA of the CDR3 is TGTGCCAGCAGCTTACGACTAGCGGTATACAATGAGCAGTTCTTC. This sequence encodes CASSLRLAVYNEQFF.

The V gene is TRBV4-2, the J gene TRBJ2-7; weak D call: TRBD2 (5 bases). The V gene lost 0 bases and the J gene lost 0 bases, with 12 bases spanning the gap. Germline V lookup: CDR1 LGHNA, CDR2 YNFKEQ. The CDR3 totals 16 residues. The DNA for the CDR3 is TGTGCCAGCAGCCAAGATTTACTAGTTGGCTCCTACGAGCAGTACTTC. It is translated as CASSQDLLVGSYEQYF.

In its sample, this clonotype was seen many times. The chain joins TRBV20-1 to TRBJ2-7; D gene ambiguous. CDR3 length: 13 amino acids. Trimming removed 1 base from V and 6 bases from J, with 13 bases in between. The germline V gene has CDR1 DFQATT and CDR2 SNEGSKA (reference sequence). The CDR3 DNA reads TGCAGTGCTAGAGGTACGACCTGGGGCGAGCAGTACTTC. It specifies CSARGTTWGEQYF.

There are many counts of this clonotype. The genes are TRBV12-3 or TRBV12-4 and TRBJ2-7, with D unclear. The CDR3 is made up of 12 amino acids. Trimming removed 6 bases at V and 3 bases at J, with 9 bases between. CDR3 loop: CASSSQFYEQYF. CDR3 bases: TGTGCCAGCAGCTCACAGTTCTACGAGCAGTACTTC.

This clonotype was counted ten times or more. The V call is TRBV20-1, the J call TRBJ1-2; 8 nucleotides match TRBD1. This CDR3 has 14 amino acids. V was pared by 2 bases and J by 4 bases, with 6 bases of the junction left unmatched. Germline CDR1 reads DFQATT; CDR2 reads SNEGSKA (reference sequence). The chain's CDR3 is CSARRQGSFYGYTF. The CDR3 DNA sequence: TGCAGTGCTAGAAGACAGGGGAGTTTCTATGGCTACACCTTC.